This T cell receptor (beta chain) was identified in a study of spatial heterogeneity in lung cancer. The V gene's germline CDR1 is SEHNR and CDR2 FQNEAQ (reference sequence). Unmatched junction bases numbered 8, after V lost 7 bases and J lost 3 bases. The CDR3 covers 14 residues. This clonotype was seen more than once but under ten times. Indicated time point: sample taken at primary tumor resection. TCRdb reprocessed the 5' RACE reads with MiXCR, giving one entry per CDR3 protein. The sample lists roughly 40,000 distinct CDR3 sequences, 6.8% occurring once. The source of this sequence is a female donor with early-stage non-small cell lung cancer. The source material was PBMCs, sampled at surgery. This sequence joins TRBV7-9 and TRBJ1-2; TRBD1 matches at 7 bases. The CDR3 reads CASTQTGVDYGYTF. The CDR3 coding sequence is TGTGCCAGCACCCAAACAGGGGTTGACTATGGCTACACCTTC.